The present T cell receptor (beta chain) was sequenced within a study of PD-1 blockade in classical Hodgkin lymphoma. Assay: immunoSEQ multiplex PCR; the TCRdb copy retains only in-frame clones and omits some. The table lists over 85,000 clones, more than 80% of them singletons. Each of the patients experienced relapse following autologous stem cell transplantation, and their brentuximab vedotin exposure differed. The CDR3 has 14 amino acids. The V segment lost 3 bases and the J segment 6 bases; nucleotides outside the gene matches: 3. Germline CDR1 and CDR2: LNHDA and SQIVND (reference sequence). This TCR was recovered from a human donor with classical Hodgkin lymphoma. The chain joins TRBV19 to TRBJ2-3, with TRBD1 identical over 10 bases. The sample was peripheral blood mononuclear cells (PBMCs), taken before the second cycle of nivolumab. The CDR3 region has the DNA TGTGCCAGTAGTATGACAGGGGGCTTGGATACGCAGTATTTT. Protein product: CASSMTGGLDTQYF.